These 21 T cell receptor beta chains were sequenced from one sample in a study of CD8 T cells in Susac syndrome. An amount of RNA that ranged from about 0.45 to 1 ug was reverse transcribed with random hexamers. TCRdb recomputed calls from the immunoSEQ multiplex PCR reads with MiXCR, one row per CDR3 protein. The repertoire includes around 180,000 distinct CDR3 sequences, 94% of them detected once, and 0.1% to 0.13% sits in the top ten. The sequencing input was CD4+ T cells from PBMCs. The receptors shown here come from a human donor with Susac syndrome.

The gene calls are TRBV3-1 and TRBJ2-7; D is possibly TRBD1 (5 bases). V was shortened by 11 bases and J by 6 bases, with 17 bases between the two germline ends. The CDR3 runs to 12 residues. Germline V lookup: CDR1 LGHDT, CDR2 YNNKEL (reference sequence). CDR3 sequence reads: CARGEWGSEQYF. DNA for the CDR3: TGTGCCCGAGGAGAGTGGGGCTCCGAGCAGTACTTC.

The chain couples TRBV3-1 to TRBJ1-4, with TRBD1 matching 11 bases. Germline assignment: CDR1 LGHDT and CDR2 YNNKEL (reference sequence). The CDR3 is 16 amino acids. The V and J ends lost 3 bases and 7 bases, in that order; junction bases with no gene match: 7. DNA for the CDR3: TGTGCCAGCAGCCAGTGGACAGGGGGCGCGGGTGAAAAACTGTTTTTT. It is translated as CASSQWTGGAGEKLFF.

This chain links TRBV12-3 or TRBV12-4 with TRBJ1-2, with D possibly being TRBD1 (5 bases). Trimming pared 1 base from V and 2 bases from J, leaving 8 bases between. CDR3 length equals 14 residues. CDR3 sequence: CASSLGTPNYGYTF. CDR3 sequence (DNA): TGTGCCAGCAGTTTAGGGACACCGAACTATGGCTACACCTTC.

The chain has TRBV6-6 and TRBJ2-6; D unclear. V lost 4 bases and J lost 0, with 7 bases in between. CDR3 length: 15 residues. The V gene's germline CDR1 is MNHNY and CDR2 SVGAGI (reference sequence). CDR3 protein: CASSFQYSGANVLTF. CDR3 nucleotides: TGTGCCAGCAGTTTTCAGTACTCTGGGGCCAACGTCCTGACTTTC.

The gene calls are TRBV2 and TRBJ2-1; possibly TRBD2 for D (6 bases). Trimming removed 4 bases from V and 3 bases from J, with 13 bases in between. Germline loops: CDR1 SNHLY, CDR2 FYNNEI. CDR3 size: 15 residues. The CDR3 coding sequence is TGTGCCAGCAGTGTGGAAGGGCGGGGCTACAATGAGCAGTTCTTC. Translating gives CASSVEGRGYNEQFF.

V usage is TRBV11-2 and J usage is TRBJ2-1; D gene ambiguous. Per germline, CDR1 SGHAT and CDR2 FQNNGV. V was shortened by 6 bases and J by 3 bases, with 15 bases between the two germline ends. The length of the CDR3 is 15 residues. The CDR3 reads CASRIGPQYYNEQFF. As DNA, the CDR3 is TGTGCCAGCAGAATTGGTCCCCAATACTACAATGAGCAGTTCTTC. Full variable domain (remainder filled in from reference TRBV11-2 and TRBJ2-1): EAGVAQSPRYKIIEKRQSVAFWCNPISGHATLYWYQQILGQGPKLLIQFQNNGVVDDSQLPKDRFSAERLKGVDSTLKIQPAKLEDSAVYLCASRIGPQYYNEQFFGPGTRLTVL.

This chain uses TRBV29-1 with TRBJ1-1; D is perhaps TRBD1 (6 bases). V was shortened by 7 bases and J by 13 bases, with 16 bases between the two germline ends. The CDR3 spans 10 residues. Germline V gene lookup returns CDR1 SQVTM and CDR2 ANQGSEA. The CDR3 DNA sequence: TGCAGCGCAGGACAGATGGGAGTTTTCTTT. Protein: CSAGQMGVFF.

The J gene is TRBJ1-2, the V gene TRBV18; weak D call: TRBD1 (6 bases). Germline loops: CDR1 KGHSH, CDR2 LQKENI. CDR3 length: 12 residues. The ends were cut back, 5 bases at V and 8 bases at J, with 12 bases in the middle. CDR3 residues: CASSFRDKGYTF. The CDR3 bases are TGTGCCAGCTCATTCCGGGACAAAGGCTACACCTTC.

The chain is built from TRBV5-6 and TRBJ2-3, with 12 bases fitting TRBD2. Unmatched junction bases numbered 6, after V lost 3 bases and J lost 4 bases. This CDR3 is built from 16 residues. In germline, CDR1 is SGHDT, CDR2 YYEEEE. The CDR3 region is CASSYGLAGNADTQYF. In nucleotides, the CDR3 is TGTGCCAGCAGCTACGGACTAGCGGGGAATGCAGATACGCAGTATTTT.

DNA for the CDR3: TGCAGTGCTCCCGAACTGTCCACCGGGGAGCTGTTTTTT. This gives the protein CSAPELSTGELFF. The rearrangement uses TRBV20-1 and TRBJ2-2; no definite D call. The CDR3 covers 13 residues. V lost 5 bases to trimming and J lost 4 bases, with 11 bases between them. Germline V lookup: CDR1 DFQATT, CDR2 SNEGSKA (reference sequence).

The chain is built from TRBV3-1 and TRBJ2-1; weak D call: TRBD2 (6 bases). The CDR3 runs to 15 residues. V lost 4 bases and J 3 bases, leaving 13 bases between the germline ends. Germline lookup yields CDR1 LGHDT and CDR2 YNNKEL (reference sequence). The CDR3 loop reads CASSPRGEVYNEQFF. In DNA form, the CDR3 reads TGTGCCAGCAGCCCCCGCGGGGAGGTCTACAATGAGCAGTTCTTC.

The CDR3 sequence: CSARDFAGASNQPQHF. CDR3 nucleotide sequence: TGCAGTGCTAGAGATTTCGCAGGGGCTAGCAATCAGCCCCAGCATTTT. The chain has TRBV20-1 and TRBJ1-5; TRBD1 might be the D (6 bases). V lost 0 bases and J lost 0, with 12 bases in between. The CDR3 consists of 16 residues. Per the germline V gene, CDR1 is DFQATT and CDR2 is SNEGSKA (reference sequence).

CDR3 amino acids: CASSFQASEAFF. For the CDR3, the DNA is TGTGCCAGCAGCTTTCAGGCGTCTGAAGCTTTCTTT. The chain uses TRBV7-9 and TRBJ1-1; unclear D gene. The V gene lost 3 bases and the J gene lost 6 bases, with 8 bases spanning the gap. Per germline, CDR1 SEHNR and CDR2 FQNEAQ (reference sequence). The CDR3 is 12 residues long. The complete variable domain, with remaining parts taken from reference TRBV7-9 and TRBJ1-1, reads DTGVSQNPRHKITKRGQNVTFRCDPISEHNRLYWYRQTLGQGPEFLTYFQNEAQLEKSRLLSDRFSAERPKGSFSTLEIQRTEQGDSAMYLCASSFQASEAFFGQGTRLTVV.

This rearrangement joins TRBV4-1 to TRBJ2-7, with 7 bases identical to TRBD2. CDR1 and CDR2 (germline): MGHRA, YSYEKL. The CDR3 is made up of 17 amino acids. Unmatched junction bases numbered 13, after V lost 2 bases and J lost 3 bases. CDR3 protein: CASSQLPLTGGLYEQYF. CDR3 in DNA: TGCGCCAGCAGCCAATTACCCCTTACGGGAGGCCTCTACGAGCAGTACTTC.

The rearrangement uses TRBV6-1 and TRBJ2-3; 13 bases match TRBD2. This CDR3 contains 17 residues. V shed 5 bases, J shed 4 bases, and the junction held 9 bases outside the gene matches. Per the germline V gene, CDR1 is MNHNS and CDR2 is SASEGT. The DNA for the CDR3 is TGTGCCAGCAGTCGCGGGACTAGCGGGGTGTGGGCAGATACGCAGTATTTT. Its protein product is CASSRGTSGVWADTQYF.

This clonotype was seen once. This chain links TRBV3-1 with TRBJ1-5, with unresolved D. The CDR3 is 13 residues long. Germline V gene lookup returns CDR1 LGHDT and CDR2 YNNKEL (reference sequence). Trimming pared 3 bases from V and 3 bases from J, leaving 6 bases between. Written as DNA, the CDR3 is TGTGCCAGCAGCCAGGGAATCAATCAGCCCCAGCATTTT. Its translation: CASSQGINQPQHF.

V is TRBV15 and J is TRBJ1-6; D gene unclear. Germline V gives CDR1 LNHNV, CDR2 YYDKDF (reference sequence). Deletions cut 4 bases from V and 7 bases from J, with 8 bases between. The length of the CDR3 is 13 residues. CDR3: CATSTGTNSPLHF. CDR3 nucleotide sequence: TGTGCCACCAGCACGGGCACAAATTCACCCCTCCACTTT.

This clonotype was seen once. J is TRBJ2-5 and V is TRBV12-3 or TRBV12-4; possibly TRBD2 for D (6 bases). The CDR3 is made up of 15 amino acids. The V and J ends lost 9 bases and 5 bases respectively, with 22 bases between them. The CDR3 bases are TGTGCCAGTTCCCGCCTTGGCCGGGAGAGGGAGACCCAGTACTTC. Its translation: CASSRLGRERETQYF.

The chain couples TRBV14 to TRBJ2-5, with D tentatively TRBD1 or TRBD2 (6 bases each). CDR1 SGHDN and CDR2 FVKESK come from the germline V gene. There are 16 residues in the CDR3. V was clipped by 1 base and J by 7 bases, with 19 bases between them. The CDR3 spells CASSQVEGVRRGTQYF. The CDR3 DNA is TGTGCCAGCAGCCAAGTGGAGGGGGTTCGCCGGGGGACCCAGTACTTC.

J is TRBJ2-2 and V is TRBV20-1; no reliable D call. V lost 7 bases, J lost 2 bases, and 11 bases lay in between. Germline V gives CDR1 DFQATT, CDR2 SNEGSKA (reference sequence). The CDR3 sequence is 13 residues long. The CDR3 loop reads CSVKPPNTGELFF. As DNA, the CDR3 is TGCAGTGTTAAACCCCCCAACACCGGGGAGCTGTTTTTT.

V and J are TRBV7-8 and TRBJ1-6; no reliable D call. Germline loops: CDR1 SGHVS, CDR2 FQNEAQ. The CDR3 runs 16 residues. The germline V and J ends were trimmed by 2 bases and 3 bases, with 11 bases remaining between them. CDR3 amino acids: CASSLREFGYNSPLHF. The CDR3 nucleotides are TGTGCCAGCAGCTTACGGGAATTTGGCTATAATTCACCCCTCCACTTT.